This T cell receptor beta chain was observed in a study of response to subunit inactivated influenza vaccine. Study results and limitations: Each seasonal influenza vaccination, the authors suggested, recruits few new T cells.

This clonotype was seen only a few times. Its antigen is unidentified. Germline V lookup: CDR1 SGHKS, CDR2 YYEKEE (reference sequence). The CDR3 covers 14 residues. Trimming took 0 bases from V and 6 from J, leaving 10 bases between them. One entry per CDR3 protein results from TCRdb running MiXCR on the RT-PCR reads. The table has under 950,000 distinct CDR3 sequences, 21% seen once; the top ten hold about a tenth. The rearrangement joins TRBV5-5 to TRBJ2-1; the D is unclear. Sequenced here: PBMCs from blood, sampled 5 days after vaccination. This clonotype was obtained from a man between 50 and 59 years old who received an inactivated influenza vaccine. The CDR3 loop reads CASSLGLNINEQFF. The CDR3 DNA is TGTGCCAGCAGCTTGGGACTTAATATCAATGAGCAGTTCTTC.